This T cell receptor (beta chain) was identified in a study of identical twins (dated by TCRdb to 2015 to 2016). At the level of the whole study: To test whether fetal clonotypes persist, this study deep-sequenced TCR alpha and beta repertoires from monozygotic twins, from unrelated adults of various ages, and from cord blood. Replicate twin experiments were performed at different times using different library preparation protocols to rule out contamination. The investigation overall reported the following: Fewer insertions were carried by abundant cord blood beta clonotypes, a similar but weaker trend appeared in young adult naive repertoires, and no such trend appeared in memory repertoires. Excess twin sharing in beta out-of-frame sequences was weaker because fewer shared sequences lowered the signal-to-noise ratio. Because the same donors could not be followed over many years, the conclusions relied on cross-sectional statistical analysis. Zero-insertion analyses could be partly confounded by invariant T cells such as MAIT and iNKT, although diverse VJ usage argued against such confounding for most clonotypes. In monozygotic twins, recombination models systematically underestimated out-of-frame TCR alpha sharing, but the models matched the sharing seen between unrelated individuals. Compared with coincidental sharing between unrelated individuals, out-of-frame TCR alpha sequences shared between twins showed an excess of sequences with low generation probability.

About this clonotype itself: This clone's antigen is unknown. Per-nucleotide qualities are absent, and no much larger clonotype sits a single base away.

Sequences MNHNS (CDR1) and SASEGT (CDR2) are obtained from the germline V gene. The CDR3 contains 16 residues, cysteine and phenylalanine counted. Just CDR3 DNA is preserved here, 48 bases in frame from base 1. The V end loses 6 bases and the J end loses 7 bases, and a stretch of 23 bases separates them. Libraries were made using 5' RACE. The sequencer listed for this sample is Illumina HiSeq 2000. Template switching introduced a universal primer binding site; the final cDNA contained a unique molecular identifier, enabling accurate counting of TCR cDNA molecules. Specific primers in the conserved constant-segment region were used to synthesize first-strand cDNA for TCR alpha and beta chains. Each cDNA library was double barcoded, with a SMART-Mk sample barcode plus Illumina barcodes, to control for contamination. Two successive PCR steps introduced TruSeq adapter sequences along with Illumina sample barcodes. TCR alpha and beta cDNA libraries were sequenced on the Illumina HiSeq platform with custom primers. On the study's bioinformatics: MiGEC was used to process raw reads and extract unique molecular identifiers, and MiXCR was used to find CDR3 positions. For each individual, recombination models were inferred using an EM algorithm with the repgenHMM and IGoR tools. The tcR package in R was used for shared clonotype analysis, with sharing normalized by the product of cloneset sizes. To study raw recombination without the effects of thymic and clonal selection, out-of-frame nonproductive sequences were analyzed. TCRdb passed the public sequencing reads through fastp at Q25 and MiXCR, retaining productive beta sequences. Here each entry gathers all rows of one CDR3 protein and keeps the most common genes and DNA. These V and J calls originate from TCRdb's pipeline instead of the authors' own analysis. The sample table contains under 500,000 distinct CDR3 sequences; only one count was recorded for over 11% of them. The top ten constitute about 0.94% of the sample.

Every donor was a healthy Caucasian. Three pairs of female monozygotic twins, all aged 18 to 29 years, made up the twin cohort. Positive isolation kits from Invitrogen were used to isolate CD4+ and CD8+ T cell populations. In addition, the sample was reused for a study of yellow fever vaccine responses in identical twins. Reported in the second study: The T cell response to vaccination in identical twins was reported by the authors to appear partly convergent and partly personalized. In the study, vaccine-responding T cell clones were precisely tracked in identical twins.

The rearranged chain carries TRBV6-1 and TRBJ2-3; matching of 5 bases hints at TRBD2 as the D gene. The sequenced sample was CD4+ T cells sorted from blood. This TCR was sampled from a woman in her late teens or twenties in good health. The nucleotide sequence reads as follows: TGTGCCAGCAGCCCAACCCAATTAGCGCCTTTGAATACGCAGTATTTT. Translated, it gives CASSPTQLAPLNTQYF.